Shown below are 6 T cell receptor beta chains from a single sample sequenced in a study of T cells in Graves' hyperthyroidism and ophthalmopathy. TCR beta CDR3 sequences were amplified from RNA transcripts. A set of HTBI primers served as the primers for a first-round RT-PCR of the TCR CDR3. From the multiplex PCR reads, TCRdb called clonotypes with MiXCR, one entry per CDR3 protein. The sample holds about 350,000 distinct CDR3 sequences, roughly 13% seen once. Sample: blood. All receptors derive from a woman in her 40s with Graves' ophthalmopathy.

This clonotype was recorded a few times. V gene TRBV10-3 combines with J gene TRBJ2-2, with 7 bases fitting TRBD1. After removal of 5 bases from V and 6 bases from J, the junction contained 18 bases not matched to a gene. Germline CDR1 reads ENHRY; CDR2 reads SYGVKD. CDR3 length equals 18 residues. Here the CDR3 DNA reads TGTGCCATCAGTACTGAGGGGGCAATACGGGAACAGGCCGGGGAGCTGTTTTTT. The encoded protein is CAISTEGAIREQAGELFF.

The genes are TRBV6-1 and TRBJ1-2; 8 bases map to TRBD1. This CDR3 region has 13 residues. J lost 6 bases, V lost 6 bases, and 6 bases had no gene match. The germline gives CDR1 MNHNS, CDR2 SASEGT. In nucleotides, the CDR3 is TGTGCCAGCAGGTCAGGGGGCGCAGATGGCTACACCTTC. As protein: CASRSGGADGYTF.

The CDR3 is CSFWHGANTQYF. The CDR3 DNA reads as TGCAGCTTTTGGCATGGTGCCAATACGCAGTATTTT. The chain recombines TRBV29-1 with TRBJ2-3; D unclear. Trimming took 8 bases from V and 7 from J, leaving 16 bases between them. The CDR3 is 12 residues long. CDR1 is SQVTM and CDR2 is ANQGSEA in the germline V gene.

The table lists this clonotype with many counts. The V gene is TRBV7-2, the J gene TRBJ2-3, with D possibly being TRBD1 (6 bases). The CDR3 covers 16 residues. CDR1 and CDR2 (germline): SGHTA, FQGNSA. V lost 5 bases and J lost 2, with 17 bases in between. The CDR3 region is CASSPLQGVLTDTQYF. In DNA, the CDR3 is TGTGCCAGCAGCCCGTTACAGGGTGTCCTCACAGATACGCAGTATTTT.

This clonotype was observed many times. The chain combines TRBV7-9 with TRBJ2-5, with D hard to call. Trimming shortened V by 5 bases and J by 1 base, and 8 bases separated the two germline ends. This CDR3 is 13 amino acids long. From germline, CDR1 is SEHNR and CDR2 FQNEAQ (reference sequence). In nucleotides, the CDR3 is TGTGCCAGCAGCCTATCCCTCCAAGAGACCCAGTACTTC. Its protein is CASSLSLQETQYF.

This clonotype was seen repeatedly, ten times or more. The CDR3 DNA reads as TGTGCCAGCAGCTCAAACAGGGGTCAGCCCCAGCATTTT. This translates into CASSSNRGQPQHF. V and J are TRBV7-6 and TRBJ1-5, with 7 bases identical to TRBD1. Looked up from germline, CDR1 is SGHVS and CDR2 is FNYEAQ. The V and J ends lost 4 bases and 6 bases, in that order; junction bases with no gene match: 3. The CDR3 covers 13 residues.